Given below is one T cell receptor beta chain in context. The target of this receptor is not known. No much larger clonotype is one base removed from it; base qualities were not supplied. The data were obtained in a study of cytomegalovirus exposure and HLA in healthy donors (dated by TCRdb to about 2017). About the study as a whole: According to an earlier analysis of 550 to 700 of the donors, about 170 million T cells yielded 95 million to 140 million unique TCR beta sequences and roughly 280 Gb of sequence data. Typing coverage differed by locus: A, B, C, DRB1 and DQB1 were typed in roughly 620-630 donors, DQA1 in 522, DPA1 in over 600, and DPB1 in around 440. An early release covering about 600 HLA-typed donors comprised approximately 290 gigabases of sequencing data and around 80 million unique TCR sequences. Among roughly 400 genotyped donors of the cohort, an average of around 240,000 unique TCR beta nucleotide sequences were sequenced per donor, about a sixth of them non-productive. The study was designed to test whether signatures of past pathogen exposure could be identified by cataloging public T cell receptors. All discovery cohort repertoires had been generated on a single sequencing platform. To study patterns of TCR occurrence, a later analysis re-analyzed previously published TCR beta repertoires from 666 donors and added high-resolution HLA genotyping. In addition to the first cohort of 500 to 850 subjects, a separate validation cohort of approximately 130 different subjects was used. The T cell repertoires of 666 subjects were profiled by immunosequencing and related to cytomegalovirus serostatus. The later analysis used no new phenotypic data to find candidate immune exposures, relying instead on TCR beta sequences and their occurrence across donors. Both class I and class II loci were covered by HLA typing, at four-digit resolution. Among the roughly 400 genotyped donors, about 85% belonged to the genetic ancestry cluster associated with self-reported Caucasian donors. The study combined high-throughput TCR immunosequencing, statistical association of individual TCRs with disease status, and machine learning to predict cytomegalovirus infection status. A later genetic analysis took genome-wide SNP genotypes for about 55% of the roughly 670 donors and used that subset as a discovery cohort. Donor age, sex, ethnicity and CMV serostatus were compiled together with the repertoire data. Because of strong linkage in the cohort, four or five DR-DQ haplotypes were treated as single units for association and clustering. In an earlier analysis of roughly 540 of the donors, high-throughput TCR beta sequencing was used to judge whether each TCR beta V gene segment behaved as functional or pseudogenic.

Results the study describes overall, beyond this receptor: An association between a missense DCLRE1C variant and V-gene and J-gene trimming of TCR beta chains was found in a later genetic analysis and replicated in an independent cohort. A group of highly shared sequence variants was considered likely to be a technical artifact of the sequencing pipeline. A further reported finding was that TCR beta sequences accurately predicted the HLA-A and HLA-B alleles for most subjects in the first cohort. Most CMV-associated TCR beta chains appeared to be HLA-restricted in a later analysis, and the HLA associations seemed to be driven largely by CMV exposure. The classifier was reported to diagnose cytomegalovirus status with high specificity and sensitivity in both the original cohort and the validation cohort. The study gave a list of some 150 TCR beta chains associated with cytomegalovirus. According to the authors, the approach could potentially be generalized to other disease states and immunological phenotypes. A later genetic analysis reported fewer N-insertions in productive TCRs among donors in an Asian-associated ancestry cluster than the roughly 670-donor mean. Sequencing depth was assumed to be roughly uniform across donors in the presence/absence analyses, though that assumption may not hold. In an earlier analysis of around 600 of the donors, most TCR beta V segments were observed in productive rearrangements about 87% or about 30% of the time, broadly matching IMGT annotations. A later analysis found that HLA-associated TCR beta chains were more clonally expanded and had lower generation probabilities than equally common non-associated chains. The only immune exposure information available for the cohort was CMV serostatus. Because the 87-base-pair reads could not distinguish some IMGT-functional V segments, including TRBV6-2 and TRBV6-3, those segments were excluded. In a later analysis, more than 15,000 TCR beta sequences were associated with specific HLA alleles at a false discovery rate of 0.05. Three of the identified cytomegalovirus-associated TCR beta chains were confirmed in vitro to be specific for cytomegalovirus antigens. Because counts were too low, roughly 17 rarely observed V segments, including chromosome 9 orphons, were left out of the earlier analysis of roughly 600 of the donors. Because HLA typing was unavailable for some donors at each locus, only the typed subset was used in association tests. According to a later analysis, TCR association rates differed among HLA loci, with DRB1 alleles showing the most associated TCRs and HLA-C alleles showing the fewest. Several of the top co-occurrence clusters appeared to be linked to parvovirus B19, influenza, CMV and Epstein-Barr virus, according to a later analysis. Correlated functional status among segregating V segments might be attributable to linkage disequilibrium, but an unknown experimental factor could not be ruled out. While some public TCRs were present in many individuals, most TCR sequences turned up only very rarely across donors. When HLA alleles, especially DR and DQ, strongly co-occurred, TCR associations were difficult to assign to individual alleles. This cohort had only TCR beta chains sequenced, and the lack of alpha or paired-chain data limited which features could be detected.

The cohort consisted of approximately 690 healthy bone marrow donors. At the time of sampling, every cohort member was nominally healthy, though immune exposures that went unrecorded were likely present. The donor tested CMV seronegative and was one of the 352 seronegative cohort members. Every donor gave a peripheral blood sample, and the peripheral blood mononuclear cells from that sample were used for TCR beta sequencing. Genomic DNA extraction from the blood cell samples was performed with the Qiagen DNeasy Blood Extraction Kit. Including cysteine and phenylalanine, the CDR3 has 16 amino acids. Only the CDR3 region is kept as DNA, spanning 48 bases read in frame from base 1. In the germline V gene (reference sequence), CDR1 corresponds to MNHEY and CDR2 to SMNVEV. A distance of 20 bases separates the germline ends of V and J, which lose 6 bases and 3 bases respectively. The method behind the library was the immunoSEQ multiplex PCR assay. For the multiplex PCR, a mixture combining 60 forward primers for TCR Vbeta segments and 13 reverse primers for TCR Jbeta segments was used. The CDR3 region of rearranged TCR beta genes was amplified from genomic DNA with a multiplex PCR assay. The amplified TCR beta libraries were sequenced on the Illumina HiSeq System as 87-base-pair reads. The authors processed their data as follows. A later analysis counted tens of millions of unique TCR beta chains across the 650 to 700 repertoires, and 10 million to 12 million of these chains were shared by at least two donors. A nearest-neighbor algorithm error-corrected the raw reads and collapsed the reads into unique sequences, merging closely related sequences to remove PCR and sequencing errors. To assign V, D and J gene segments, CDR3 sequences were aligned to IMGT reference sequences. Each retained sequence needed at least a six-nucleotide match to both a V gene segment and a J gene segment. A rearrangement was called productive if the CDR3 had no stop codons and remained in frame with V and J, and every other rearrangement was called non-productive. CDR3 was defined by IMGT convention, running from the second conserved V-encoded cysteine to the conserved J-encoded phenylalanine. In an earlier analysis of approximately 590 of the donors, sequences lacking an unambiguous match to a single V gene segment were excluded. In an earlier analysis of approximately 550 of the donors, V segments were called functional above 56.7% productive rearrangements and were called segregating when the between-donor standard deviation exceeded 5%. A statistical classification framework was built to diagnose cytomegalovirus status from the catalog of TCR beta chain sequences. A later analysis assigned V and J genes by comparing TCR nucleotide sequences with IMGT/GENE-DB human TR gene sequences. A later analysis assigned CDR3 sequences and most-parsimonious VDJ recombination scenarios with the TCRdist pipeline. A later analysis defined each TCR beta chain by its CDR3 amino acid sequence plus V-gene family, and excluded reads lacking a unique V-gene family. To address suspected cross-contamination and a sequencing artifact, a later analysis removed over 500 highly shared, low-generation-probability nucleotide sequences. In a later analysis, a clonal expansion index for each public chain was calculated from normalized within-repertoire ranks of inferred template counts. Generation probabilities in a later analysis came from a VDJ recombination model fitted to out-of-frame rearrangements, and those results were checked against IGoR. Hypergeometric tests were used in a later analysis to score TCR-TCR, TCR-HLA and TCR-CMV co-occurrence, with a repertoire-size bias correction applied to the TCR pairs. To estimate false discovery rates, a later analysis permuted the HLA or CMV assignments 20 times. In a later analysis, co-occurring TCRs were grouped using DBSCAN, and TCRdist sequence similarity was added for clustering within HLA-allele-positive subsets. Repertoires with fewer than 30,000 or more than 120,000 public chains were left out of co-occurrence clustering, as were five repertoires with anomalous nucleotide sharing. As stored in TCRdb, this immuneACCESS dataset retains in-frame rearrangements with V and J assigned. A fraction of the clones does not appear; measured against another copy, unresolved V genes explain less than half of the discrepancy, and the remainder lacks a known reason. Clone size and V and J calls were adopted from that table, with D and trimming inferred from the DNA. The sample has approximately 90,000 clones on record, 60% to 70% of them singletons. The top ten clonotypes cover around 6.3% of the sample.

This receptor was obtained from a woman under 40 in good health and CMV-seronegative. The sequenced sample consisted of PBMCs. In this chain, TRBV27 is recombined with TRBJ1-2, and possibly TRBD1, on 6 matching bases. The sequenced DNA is TGTGCCAGCAGCAAAAATCCTAGACAGGCGGACTATGGCTACACCTTC. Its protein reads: CASSKNPRQADYGYTF.